The clone carrying this TCR beta chain was seen a handful of times. The antigen is undetermined. The CDR3 consists of 12 residues. Trimming took 4 bases from V and 6 from J; bases not matched to a gene: 2. The germline V gene encodes CDR1 SQVTM and CDR2 ANQGSEA. The data derive from a study of CD8 T cells in ankylosing spondylitis. Study-wide results and caveats: Matched ankylosing spondylitis synovial fluid reportedly showed significant enrichment of disease-linked clones.

For TCR beta, libraries came from quantitative 5'-RACE with molecular barcodes. TCRdb re-derived calls from the 5' RACE reads in MiXCR, one entry per CDR3 protein. The sample includes roughly 240,000 distinct CDR3 sequences, approximately 30% of them seen just once. The chain couples TRBV29-1 to TRBJ1-4; 7 bases line up with TRBD1. The source is a male donor with ankylosing spondylitis or in good health (not recorded which). What was sequenced was blood, either unsorted or a sorted T cell fraction (not recorded which). Here the CDR3 reads CSVGTGDEKLFF. CDR3 DNA: TGCAGCGTTGGGACAGGCGATGAAAAACTGTTTTTT.